The 19 T cell receptor beta chains given below trace back to one sample, sequenced in a study of blood T cell repertoires in COVID-19. Sequencing was performed with immunoSEQ multiplex PCR; in TCRdb, only in-frame clones are kept and a portion is missing. The sample includes roughly 160,000 clones, approximately 86% of them seen just once. What was sequenced was peripheral blood. All receptors come from a woman of 80 years or more with COVID-19, enrolled during active disease.

The gene calls are TRBV2 and TRBJ2-2, with 9 positions matching TRBD2. Germline CDR1 is SNHLY and CDR2 is FYNNEI. The V segment lost 1 base and the J segment 5 bases; nucleotides outside the gene matches: 5. The CDR3 contains 16 residues. The CDR3 reads CASSEDLAGRTGELFF. In DNA, the CDR3 is TGTGCCAGCAGTGAAGACCTAGCGGGAAGAACCGGGGAGCTGTTTTTT.

The chain employs TRBV5-1 and TRBJ1-1, with 7 bases matching TRBD1. Per germline, CDR1 SGHRS and CDR2 YFSETQ. J gave up 1 base and V 5 bases, and 2 bases lay outside the gene matches. This CDR3 contains 13 residues. CDR3 residues: CASRGQTNTEAFF. The CDR3 coding sequence is TGCGCCAGCAGGGGACAGACGAACACTGAAGCTTTCTTT.

This chain links TRBV5-5 with TRBJ2-7; TRBD2 matches 14 bases. The germline V gene has CDR1 SGHKS and CDR2 YYEKEE (reference sequence). J gave up 2 bases and V 4 bases, and 5 bases lay outside the gene matches. The CDR3 is made up of 16 amino acids. The DNA of the CDR3 is TGTGCCAGCAGCCCCGGACTAGCGGGAGGCCCCTACGAGCAGTACTTC. Translated, it gives CASSPGLAGGPYEQYF. The full variable domain, rest sourced from reference TRBV5-5 and TRBJ2-7, is DAGVTQSPTHLIKTRGQQVTLRCSPISGHKSVSWYQQVLGQGPQFIFQYYEKEERGRGNFPDRFSARQFPNYSSELNVNALLLGDSALYLCASSPGLAGGPYEQYFGPGTRLTVT.

The chain joins TRBV5-1 to TRBJ1-2; 8 bases agree with TRBD1. The CDR3 runs 14 residues. Germline lookup yields CDR1 SGHRS and CDR2 YFSETQ. The ends lost 0 bases at V and 6 bases at J; junction bases unmatched: 4. The CDR3 sequence is CASSLGQGANGYTF. The DNA for the CDR3 is TGCGCCAGCAGCTTGGGCCAGGGGGCAAATGGCTACACCTTC.

For the CDR3, the DNA is TGTGCCAGCAGTTGGCGGATGAACACTGAAGCTTTCTTT. Encoded protein: CASSWRMNTEAFF. The chain uses TRBV2 and TRBJ1-1; D is ambiguous. Between the trimmed V and J ends, which lost 5 bases and 0 bases, there was a span of 7 bases. Germline CDR1 and CDR2: SNHLY and FYNNEI. This CDR3 spans 13 amino acids. The full variable domain, in which reference TRBV2 and TRBJ1-1 provide the parts outside the CDR3, is EPEVTQTPSHQVTQMGQEVILRCVPISNHLYFYWYRQILGQKVEFLVSFYNNEISEKSEIFDDQFSVERPDGSNFTLKIRSTKLEDSAMYFCASSWRMNTEAFFGQGTRLTVV.

This clone came up a few times. This chain links TRBV6-6 with TRBJ1-5; 7 bases agree with TRBD1. CDR1 and CDR2 (germline): MNHNY, SVGAGI (reference sequence). V gave up 7 bases and J gave up 9 bases; unmatched junction bases: 18. This CDR3 region has 16 residues. CDR3 in amino acids: CASTQVKGQILSPQHF. DNA of the CDR3: TGTGCCAGCACTCAGGTAAAGGGACAGATCCTATCGCCCCAGCATTTT.

This clone was seen only once. The rearrangement links TRBV4-2 to TRBJ2-2, with 13 bases lining up with TRBD2. Germline V CDR1 and CDR2: LGHNA, YNFKEQ. The CDR3 is 17 amino acids. The V segment lost 3 bases and the J segment 4 bases; nucleotides outside the gene matches: 5. The CDR3 region has the DNA TGTGCCAGCAGCCAGGAAACTAGCGGGAGGGTCACCGGGGAGCTGTTTTTT. Translation: CASSQETSGRVTGELFF.

This chain joins TRBV19 and TRBJ2-1; 7 bases are shared with TRBD2. Per germline, CDR1 LNHDA and CDR2 SQIVND (reference sequence). This CDR3 is built from 14 residues. V lost 3 bases and J lost 6; bases outside the gene matches: 5. CDR3 amino acids: CASSIQGGSNEQFF. The CDR3 DNA reads as TGTGCCAGTAGTATCCAGGGCGGGAGCAATGAGCAGTTCTTC.

As concerns this clone: The missing conserved phenylalanine or tryptophan at the end of this CDR3 makes a read error likely. The limits of the CDR3 on the DNA are not certain, so only TCRdb's listed CDR3 is given. The chain links TRBV7-3 to TRBJ2-7; the table's D call TRBD2 went unverified against the DNA. Per the germline V gene, CDR1 is SGHTA and CDR2 is FQGTGA. The CDR3 has 11 amino acids, counting both end residues. CDR3 region: CASSLSGTLHI.

The chain has TRBV20-1 and TRBJ2-1, with a possible D match to TRBD1 (6 bases). V lost 4 bases and J lost 13, with 14 bases in between. Germline V gives CDR1 DFQATT, CDR2 SNEGSKA (reference sequence). CDR3 length equals 11 residues. CDR3 amino acids: CSAMLEGHQFF. In nucleotides, the CDR3 is TGCAGTGCTATGTTAGAGGGACACCAGTTCTTC.

The J gene is TRBJ2-7, the V gene TRBV6-5; D possibly corresponds to TRBD2 (6 bases). Germline V gene sequence: CDR1 MNHEY, CDR2 SVGAGI. Trimming took off 8 bases at V and 7 bases at J, with 18 bases between the two ends. This CDR3 spans 13 amino acids. The CDR3 loop is CASRAGLPGEQYF. DNA for the CDR3: TGTGCCAGCCGAGCGGGCTTGCCAGGGGAGCAGTACTTC.

This clone was picked up one time. This sequence joins TRBV15 and TRBJ1-1; no reliable D call. CDR1 LNHNV and CDR2 YYDKDF come from the germline V gene (reference sequence). Trimming removed 5 bases from V and 2 bases from J, with 18 bases in between. The CDR3 has 16 amino acids. The CDR3 loop is CATSSQGAGGNTEAFF. For the CDR3, the DNA is TGTGCCACCAGCTCCCAAGGTGCGGGAGGAAACACTGAAGCTTTCTTT.

The chain couples TRBV6-5 to TRBJ2-7; 8 bases agree with TRBD1. CDR3 size: 15 residues. The V and J ends lost 0 bases and 2 bases, in that order; junction bases with no gene match: 3. CDR1 is MNHEY, CDR2 SVGAGI, per germline. In DNA form, the CDR3 reads TGTGCCAGCAGTTACTCCGGGACAGGTCCCTACGAGCAGTACTTC. Protein product: CASSYSGTGPYEQYF.

The rearrangement uses TRBV28 and TRBJ2-7; D possibly corresponds to TRBD1 (5 bases). Germline values: CDR1 MDHEN, CDR2 SYDVKM. CDR3 length equals 14 residues. V was cut by 6 bases and J by 2 bases, with 14 bases left in between. CDR3 residues: CASRMNRWTYEQYF. As DNA, the CDR3 is TGTGCCAGCAGGATGAACAGGTGGACCTACGAGCAGTACTTC.

The J gene is TRBJ1-4, the V gene TRBV4-3; weak D call: TRBD1 (5 bases). Germline V gene data show CDR1 as LGHNA and CDR2 as YSLEER. This CDR3 spans 16 amino acids. Between the trimmed V and J ends, which lost 4 bases and 7 bases, there was a span of 19 bases. In DNA, the CDR3 is TGCGCCAGCAGCCCCAGCGTCCAGGGACTACCTGAAAAACTGTTTTTT. It codes for CASSPSVQGLPEKLFF.

The J gene is TRBJ2-2, the V gene TRBV7-2, with TRBD2 identical over 9 bases. This CDR3 has 16 residues. The germline gives CDR1 SGHTA, CDR2 FQGNSA. The trim removed 7 bases at V and 4 bases at J, leaving 10 bases unmatched. CDR3 sequence reads: CASTLRTSDGTGELFF. The DNA for the CDR3 is TGTGCCAGCACCCTCAGGACTAGCGATGGCACCGGGGAGCTGTTTTTT.

This chain links TRBV5-4 with TRBJ1-6; unclear D gene. The V end lost 5 bases, the J end lost 7 bases, and 19 bases lay between the germline ends. CDR3 size: 16 residues. The V gene's germline CDR1 is SGHNT and CDR2 YYREEE (reference sequence). This chain's CDR3 is CASSDGPDRLNSPLHF. The CDR3 DNA follows: TGTGCCAGCAGTGACGGGCCGGATAGACTAAATTCACCCCTCCACTTT. The full variable domain, completed using reference TRBV5-4 and TRBJ1-6, is ETGVTQSPTHLIKTRGQQVTLRCSSQSGHNTVSWYQQALGQGPQFIFQYYREEENGRGNFPPRFSGLQFPNYSSELNVNALELDDSALYLCASSDGPDRLNSPLHFGNGTRLTVT.

This clone counts as medium-sized. The chain links TRBV29-1 to TRBJ2-1; D possibly corresponds to TRBD2 (5 bases). Trimming removed 6 bases from V and 5 bases from J, with 14 bases in between. This CDR3 has 13 residues. Germline V gene lookup returns CDR1 SQVTM and CDR2 ANQGSEA. The CDR3 region is CSVFPGDNNEQFF. The CDR3 DNA follows: TGCAGCGTCTTCCCCGGGGATAACAATGAGCAGTTCTTC.

This chain joins TRBV5-1 and TRBJ1-4; 8 nucleotides align to TRBD1. The CDR3 contains 15 residues. Germline trimming cut 2 bases from V and 8 bases from J; bases unmatched to any gene: 8. Germline lookup yields CDR1 SGHRS and CDR2 YFSETQ. The CDR3: CASSFDGQGQEKLFF. For the CDR3, the DNA is TGCGCCAGCAGCTTCGATGGACAGGGTCAGGAAAAACTGTTTTTT.